The 27 T cell receptor beta chains given below trace back to one sample, sequenced in a study of T-cell reconstitution after alpha-beta-depleted transplantation in children. Molecular barcoding with unique molecular identifiers was used for the TCRbeta library. TCRdb re-called the PCR reads through MiXCR, storing one row per CDR3 protein. Among about 420,000 distinct CDR3 sequences listed, about a sixth were seen once. Material: PBMCs, mostly from graft donor cells, obtained 360 days after TCRalphabeta/CD19-depleted stem cell transplant. The origin of the receptors is a boy less than two years old who had a stem cell transplant for Wiskott-Aldrich syndrome, so the T cells may come from the graft donor.

This clonotype turned up a few times. The chain links TRBV4-3 to TRBJ2-2, with a possible D match to TRBD1 (5 bases). The CDR3 extends over 19 amino acids. Germline assignment: CDR1 LGHNA and CDR2 YSLEER. The V end was cut by 0 bases, the J end by 0 bases, with 17 bases between. In nucleotides, the CDR3 is TGCGCCAGCAGCCAAGAGATCGGTTTGACAGATCCGAACACCGGGGAGCTGTTTTTT. Its protein is CASSQEIGLTDPNTGELFF.

A few counts support this clonotype. The chain carries TRBV6-5 and TRBJ1-2; the D gene is possibly TRBD1 (5 bases). The V gene lost 3 bases and the J gene lost 6 bases, with 11 bases spanning the gap. Germline lookup yields CDR1 MNHEY and CDR2 SVGAGI. This CDR3 region has 13 residues. The CDR3 DNA reads TGTGCCAGCAGTTATTCAGGGATTGATGGCTACACCTTC. Residues: CASSYSGIDGYTF.

The genes are TRBV12-3 or TRBV12-4 and TRBJ2-7; D is possibly TRBD1 (6 bases). This CDR3 is 12 amino acids long. V was pared by 7 bases and J by 3 bases, with 10 bases between. The chain's CDR3 is CASTRQDYEQYF. The CDR3 coding sequence is TGTGCCAGCACCAGACAGGACTACGAGCAGTACTTC.

This clonotype showed up just a few times. The chain joins TRBV12-3 or TRBV12-4 to TRBJ1-3; 8 bases align to TRBD1. The CDR3 loop spans 15 amino acids. V lost 6 bases and J lost 2; bases outside the gene matches: 6. The CDR3: CASSHGQGAGNTIYF. The CDR3 coding sequence is TGTGCCAGCAGCCACGGACAGGGCGCTGGAAACACCATATATTTT.

This chain uses TRBV12-3 or TRBV12-4 with TRBJ2-1, with no clear D. CDR3 length: 13 amino acids. The ends were cut back, 5 bases at V and 7 bases at J, with 12 bases in the middle. CDR3 sequence (DNA): TGTGCCAGCAGTCGAGTATTAGCAAATGAGCAGTTCTTC. Residues: CASSRVLANEQFF.

V and J are TRBV3-1 and TRBJ2-7; D gene uncertain. V dropped 4 bases and J dropped 6 bases, with 16 bases sitting between them. The germline CDR1 and CDR2 sequences are LGHDT and YNNKEL (reference sequence). The CDR3 is made up of 14 amino acids. The CDR3 loop reads CASSRPGRVGEQYF. CDR3 nucleotides: TGTGCCAGCAGCCGCCCTGGAAGGGTTGGCGAGCAGTACTTC.

This clonotype was observed a handful of times. J is TRBJ2-5 and V is TRBV20-1; D tentatively reads TRBD1 or TRBD2 (6 bases each). CDR3 length: 13 amino acids. Looked up from germline, CDR1 is DFQATT and CDR2 is SNEGSKA (reference sequence). Trimming shortened V by 0 bases and J by 7 bases, and 12 bases separated the two germline ends. This CDR3 reads CSARDERGVTQYF. The CDR3 DNA is TGCAGTGCTAGAGATGAGAGGGGGGTGACCCAGTACTTC.

There are a few counts of this clonotype. The chain carries TRBV20-1 and TRBJ2-7; 7 bases agree with TRBD1. Germline V lookup: CDR1 DFQATT, CDR2 SNEGSKA (reference sequence). The V and J ends lost 7 bases and 2 bases, in that order; junction bases with no gene match: 11. There are 14 residues in the CDR3. The CDR3 loop is CSVNRGRAPYEQYF. In DNA form, the CDR3 reads TGCAGTGTTAACAGGGGAAGGGCCCCCTACGAGCAGTACTTC.

The V call is TRBV7-2, the J call TRBJ2-5; D remains unclear. This CDR3 has 13 residues. Germline lookup yields CDR1 SGHTA and CDR2 FQGNSA. Trimming removed 5 bases at V and 0 bases at J, with 7 bases between. CDR3 loop: CASSRVDQETQYF. The CDR3 coding sequence is TGTGCCAGCAGCCGTGTAGACCAAGAGACCCAGTACTTC.

The chain couples TRBV12-3 or TRBV12-4 to TRBJ2-7; D tentatively fits TRBD1 or TRBD2 (6 bases each). Trimming took off 0 bases at V and 1 base at J, with 10 bases between the two ends. CDR3 length: 15 amino acids. CDR3 in DNA: TGTGCCAGCAGTTTAGCAAGGGGGGATTCCTACGAGCAGTACTTC. Protein sequence: CASSLARGDSYEQYF.

For the CDR3, the DNA is TGTGCCAGCAGTTTTAGCTCCTATAATTCACCCCTCCACTTT. It yields the protein CASSFSSYNSPLHF. The chain has TRBV27 and TRBJ1-6; D is unresolved. CDR1 MNHEY and CDR2 SMNVEV come from the germline V gene (reference sequence). V lost 3 bases and J 0 bases, leaving 3 bases between the germline ends. The CDR3 loop spans 14 amino acids.

The chain recombines TRBV5-1 with TRBJ2-1; D ambiguous. V dropped 1 base and J dropped 2 bases, with 7 bases sitting between them. Germline CDR1 is SGHRS and CDR2 is YFSETQ. CDR3 length equals 14 residues. The DNA for the CDR3 is TGCGCCAGCAGCTTGTCCTCGGCCTACAATGAGCAGTTCTTC. Translated: CASSLSSAYNEQFF.

This clonotype has just a few counts. This rearrangement joins TRBV5-1 to TRBJ1-4; the D is unclear. CDR3 size: 15 residues. CDR1 is SGHRS and CDR2 is YFSETQ in the germline V gene. The V and J ends lost 0 bases and 6 bases respectively, with 12 bases between them. The CDR3 loop is CASSLVGLTDEKLFF. The DNA for the CDR3 is TGCGCCAGCAGCTTGGTCGGCCTCACCGATGAAAAACTGTTTTTT.

This clonotype appeared many times. V gene TRBV12-3 or TRBV12-4 combines with J gene TRBJ2-7; D uncertain. Between the trimmed V and J ends, which lost 0 bases and 9 bases, there was a span of 15 bases. CDR3 size: 14 residues. This CDR3 is CASSLAHEVGRQYF. The DNA of the CDR3 is TGTGCCAGCAGTTTAGCGCACGAGGTTGGTAGGCAGTACTTC.

The CDR3 sequence is CASSEWQSTAPLHF. CDR3 nucleotide sequence: TGTGCCAGCAGTGAGTGGCAGTCGACTGCACCCCTCCACTTT. The chain recombines TRBV25-1 with TRBJ1-6; no firm D call. Trimming stripped 3 bases from V and 11 bases from J, with 14 bases between. The CDR3 loop spans 14 amino acids. The V gene's germline CDR1 is MGHDK and CDR2 SYGVNS. The whole variable domain, remainder taken from reference TRBV25-1 and TRBJ1-6, is EADIYQTPRYLVIGTGKKITLECSQTMGHDKMYWYQQDPGMELHLIHYSYGVNSTEKGDLSSESTVSRIRTEHFPLTLESARPSHTSQYLCASSEWQSTAPLHFGNGTRLTVT.

This clonotype was recorded a few times. The J gene is TRBJ2-1, the V gene TRBV19; 8 nucleotides agree with TRBD1. The CDR3 runs 14 residues. V was pared by 9 bases and J by 7 bases, with 11 bases of the junction left unmatched. Germline V gene lookup returns CDR1 LNHDA and CDR2 SQIVND (reference sequence). The CDR3 DNA reads TGTGCCAGCGCGGTACGACAGGGGTGGAATGAGCAGTTCTTC. It is translated as CASAVRQGWNEQFF. Together with reference TRBV19 and TRBJ2-1, the CDR3 gives the full variable domain: DGGITQSPKYLFRKEGQNVTLSCEQNLNHDAMYWYRQDPGQGLRLIYYSQIVNDFQKGDIAEGYSVSREKKESFPLTVTSAQKNPTAFYLCASAVRQGWNEQFFGPGTRLTVL.

The chain is built from TRBV7-6 and TRBJ2-3; TRBD2 matches 8 bases. The V segment lost 5 bases and the J segment 4 bases; nucleotides outside the gene matches: 5. The CDR3 is 14 residues long. The germline V gene has CDR1 SGHVS and CDR2 FNYEAQ. CDR3 in amino acids: CASSPHGRADTQYF. For the CDR3, the DNA is TGTGCCAGCAGCCCCCACGGGAGGGCAGATACGCAGTATTTT. Using reference TRBV7-6 and TRBJ2-3 for the parts outside the CDR3, the full variable domain is GAGVSQSPRYKVTKRGQDVALRCDPISGHVSLYWYRQALGQGPEFLTYFNYEAQQDKSGLPNDRFSAERPEGSISTLTIQRTEQRDSAMYRCASSPHGRADTQYFGPGTRLTVL.

This clonotype has only a few counts. This chain connects TRBV6-1 to TRBJ2-5; D is possibly TRBD2 (5 bases). Germline assignment: CDR1 MNHNS and CDR2 SASEGT. The CDR3 covers 15 residues. Trimming stripped 6 bases from V and 4 bases from J, with 18 bases between. CDR3 region: CASRSARAEAETQYF. The CDR3 nucleotides are TGTGCCAGCAGGTCGGCGAGGGCAGAAGCAGAGACCCAGTACTTC.

This clonotype was detected a few times. The chain is built from TRBV12-3 or TRBV12-4 and TRBJ2-5; 14 bases map to TRBD2. There are 15 residues in the CDR3. Trimming took 5 bases from V and 2 from J; bases not matched to a gene: 1. The CDR3 reads CASSRTSGGQETQYF. CDR3 sequence (DNA): TGTGCCAGCAGTCGGACTAGCGGGGGGCAAGAGACCCAGTACTTC.

The chain recombines TRBV20-1 with TRBJ2-7, with 7 bases identical to TRBD2. V shed 4 bases and J 5 bases; nucleotides not matched to a gene: 8. CDR1 DFQATT and CDR2 SNEGSKA come from the germline V gene (reference sequence). The CDR3 length is 13 residues. The CDR3 loop is CSAIRTSTHEQYF. The CDR3 DNA reads as TGCAGTGCTATCCGGACTAGTACCCACGAGCAGTACTTC.

The J gene is TRBJ2-1, the V gene TRBV6-2 or TRBV6-3; D is possibly TRBD2 (6 bases). Per the germline V gene, CDR1 is MNHEY and CDR2 is SVGEGT. The CDR3 spans 17 residues. V dropped 2 bases and J dropped 5 bases, with 19 bases sitting between them. The CDR3 spells CASSYTPAGRKDNEQFF. For the CDR3, the DNA is TGTGCCAGCAGTTACACCCCAGCCGGGAGAAAGGACAATGAGCAGTTCTTC.

The rearrangement uses TRBV7-7 and TRBJ2-2; tentatively, D is TRBD1 or TRBD2 (5 bases each). Germline values: CDR1 SSHAT, CDR2 FNYEAQ (reference sequence). CDR3 length: 12 amino acids. V was trimmed by 5 bases and J by 6 bases, leaving 7 bases between them. The CDR3 nucleotides are TGTGCCAGCAGCAAGGGACCCGGGGAGCTGTTTTTT. Its protein is CASSKGPGELFF.

This clonotype occurred a few times. The chain uses TRBV10-1 and TRBJ2-3; D is ambiguous. V gave up 3 bases and J gave up 1 base, with 11 bases separating them. Germline values: CDR1 WNHNN, CDR2 SYGVQD (reference sequence). This CDR3 has 15 residues. The CDR3 region is CASSEGWSRTDTQYF. DNA for the CDR3: TGCGCCAGCAGTGAAGGGTGGTCGCGCACAGATACGCAGTATTTT.

The V call is TRBV12-3 or TRBV12-4, the J call TRBJ2-1; D is unresolved. V lost 7 bases and J 5 bases, leaving 6 bases between the germline ends. There are 11 residues in the CDR3. CDR3 residues: CASTGHNEQFF. The CDR3 nucleotides are TGTGCCAGCACGGGTCACAATGAGCAGTTCTTC.

This clonotype was detected only a few times. V usage is TRBV6-1 and J usage is TRBJ2-1; no firm D call. This CDR3 has 15 amino acids. Trimming shortened V by 6 bases and J by 8 bases, and 20 bases separated the two germline ends. Germline V CDR1 and CDR2: MNHNS, SASEGT. CDR3 DNA sequence: TGTGCCAGCAGCTCCACTTCTCTAGGACCGTATGAGCAGTTCTTC. Encoded protein: CASSSTSLGPYEQFF.

V usage is TRBV12-3 or TRBV12-4 and J usage is TRBJ2-7; 14 positions match TRBD2. The CDR3 covers 17 residues. The CDR3 DNA is TGTACCTGCAGTTTAAAGGGTGGACTAGCGGGAGGCTACGAGCAGTACTTC. Its translation: CTCSLKGGLAGGYEQYF.

The chain is built from TRBV28 and TRBJ1-6; D not resolved. This CDR3 has 17 amino acids. Germline loops: CDR1 MDHEN, CDR2 SYDVKM. The ends were cut back, 3 bases at V and 5 bases at J, with 17 bases in the middle. DNA for the CDR3: TGTGCCAGCAGTTTCCCCCCCGGAGGTTTGAATAATTCACCCCTCCACTTT. It specifies CASSFPPGGLNNSPLHF.